The clone carrying this T cell receptor (beta chain) was seen more than once but under ten times. Its antigen is not known. The data stem from a study of regulatory T cells in long-lasting Graves disease. Overall study: Antithyroid drugs had been given to newly diagnosed Graves' patients for under 3 months.

Time point reported: newly diagnosed GD, antithyroid drugs for less than 3 months. RNA isolated from PBMCs was used to make the TCR library. Looked up from germline, CDR1 is SGHRS and CDR2 is YFSETQ. V trimming: 0 bases; J trimming: 8 bases; junction bases outside the gene matches: 8. The CDR3 spans 16 residues. Whole-study results and caveats: Public clonotype sharing was higher in persistent than newly diagnosed patients. There was favoring of TRBV28, TRBJ1-2 and TRBJ2-5 in persistent disease.

CDR3 regions were amplified by Arm-PCR using iRepertoire HTBI primers to build TCR beta libraries. TCRdb redid the calling of the multiplex PCR reads with MiXCR, one entry per CDR3 protein. The table includes more than 300,000 distinct CDR3 sequences, around 15% detected once. The data were also submitted as part of a second study, on T cells in Graves' hyperthyroidism and ophthalmopathy.

This sequence joins TRBV5-1 and TRBJ1-4; 9 nucleotides agree with TRBD1. The origin of this receptor is a woman aged 18-29 years with Graves disease. Source: peripheral blood mononuclear cells (PBMCs), taken at new diagnosis, from a patient treated with antithyroid drugs. The CDR3 region is CASSLEGTGRGEKLFF. Written as DNA, the CDR3 is TGCGCCAGCAGCTTGGAAGGGACAGGGCGAGGAGAAAAACTGTTTTTT.